Listed here are 29 T cell receptor beta chains from one sample, sequenced in a study of cytotoxic CD8 clonotypes in ibrutinib-treated CLL. The assay was immunoSEQ multiplex PCR, and TCRdb's table has in-frame clones only and misses some. This table has approximately 32,000 clones, 69% appearing once. The sample in question was PBMCs, obtained before ibrutinib treatment. The receptors were gathered from a human donor with chronic lymphocytic leukemia.

Concerning this clone: This CDR3 is also generated by other DNA sequences in the sample. The chain joins TRBV7-9 to TRBJ1-6; a possible D gene is TRBD1 (5 bases). The CDR3 is 16 residues long. Trimming took 0 bases from V and 10 from J, leaving 16 bases between them. Per germline, CDR1 SEHNR and CDR2 FQNEAQ (reference sequence). The CDR3, as DNA: TGTGCCAGCAGCTTAGCGCCAGGTCAGGGTGGCTCACCCCTCCACTTT. Amino acids: CASSLAPGQGGSPLHF.

The chain couples TRBV4-3 to TRBJ2-1; 9 nucleotides agree with TRBD2. Germline CDR1 and CDR2: LGHNA and YSLEER. The trim removed 5 bases at V and 3 bases at J, leaving 8 bases unmatched. The CDR3 has 16 amino acids. This CDR3 reads CASSYLAGQRYNEQFF. The CDR3 nucleotides read TGCGCCAGCAGCTATCTAGCGGGACAACGCTACAATGAGCAGTTCTTC.

This clone was observed a few times. The chain has TRBV28 and TRBJ2-4, with D maybe TRBD2 (5 bases). Trimming removed 3 bases from V and 5 bases from J, with 11 bases in between. CDR3 length: 14 amino acids. Germline values: CDR1 MDHEN, CDR2 SYDVKM. CDR3 sequence reads: CASSFVPSQNIQYF. The CDR3 DNA reads TGTGCCAGCAGTTTCGTACCTAGCCAAAACATTCAGTACTTC.

This clone was detected only a few times. The J gene is TRBJ1-5, the V gene TRBV10-3; TRBD1 matches 9 bases. Trimming removed 6 bases from V and 3 bases from J; junction bases left unmatched: 3. The CDR3 extends over 14 amino acids. Germline lookup yields CDR1 ENHRY and CDR2 SYGVKD. The CDR3 nucleotides read TGTGCCATCAGGGGACAGGGCTCCAATCAGCCCCAGCATTTT. Translated, it gives CAIRGQGSNQPQHF.

The chain is built from TRBV7-8 and TRBJ2-7, with D uncertain. Trimming shortened V by 1 base and J by 0 bases, and 10 bases separated the two germline ends. From germline, CDR1 is SGHVS and CDR2 FQNEAQ. The CDR3 totals 15 residues. DNA for the CDR3: TGTGCCAGCAGCTTAGTTAAGGACCACTCCTACGAGCAGTACTTC. It yields the protein CASSLVKDHSYEQYF.

The V and J genes are TRBV6-1 and TRBJ1-2, with 10 bases matching TRBD1. V shed 1 base, J shed 6 bases, and the junction held 5 bases outside the gene matches. This CDR3 has 15 amino acids. Germline-derived CDR1 and CDR2 are MNHNS and SASEGT. DNA for the CDR3: TGTGCCAGCAGTGAAGATAGAGGGACAGGGGATGGCTACACCTTC. Protein: CASSEDRGTGDGYTF.

CDR3 residues: CATSRLTLYNEQFF. The DNA for the CDR3 is TGTGCCACCAGCAGGCTCACCCTTTACAATGAGCAGTTCTTC. The chain employs TRBV15 and TRBJ2-1, with D unclear. The CDR3 runs 14 residues. CDR1 and CDR2 from the germline V gene are LNHNV and YYDKDF (reference sequence). Between the trimmed V and J ends, which lost 3 bases and 4 bases, there was a span of 10 bases.

V gene TRBV4-3 combines with J gene TRBJ1-1, with D maybe TRBD1 (5 bases). The CDR3 length is 13 residues. With 3 bases removed from V and 4 bases from J, the gap between germline ends came to 9 bases. Germline assignment: CDR1 LGHNA and CDR2 YSLEER. In nucleotides, the CDR3 is TGCGCCAGCAGCCATGGGGGGAGCACTGAAGCTTTCTTT. Its protein is CASSHGGSTEAFF.

The V and J genes are TRBV9 and TRBJ2-1, with D perhaps matching TRBD1 (6 bases). The CDR3 contains 18 residues. Germline CDR1 reads SGDLS; CDR2 reads YYNGEE. The germline V and J ends were trimmed by 4 bases and 5 bases, with 25 bases remaining between them. The CDR3 here is CASSPPLVRAGENNEQFF. The CDR3 region has the DNA TGTGCCAGCAGCCCTCCGTTGGTGAGGGCAGGGGAGAACAATGAGCAGTTCTTC.

The chain carries TRBV28 and TRBJ2-5; 10 bases match TRBD1. The trim removed 2 bases at V and 4 bases at J, leaving 7 bases unmatched. CDR3 length: 16 amino acids. Looked up from germline, CDR1 is MDHEN and CDR2 is SYDVKM. In DNA, the CDR3 is TGTGCCAGCAGTTTAGGAGACAGGGGGCCCCGAGAGACCCAGTACTTC. This codes for CASSLGDRGPRETQYF.

A few counts support this clone. The rearrangement links TRBV5-1 to TRBJ2-7; D possibly corresponds to TRBD1 (6 bases). CDR3 length: 13 amino acids. Germline V lookup: CDR1 SGHRS, CDR2 YFSETQ. The ends were cut back, 7 bases at V and 3 bases at J, with 14 bases in the middle. The DNA for the CDR3 is TGCGCCAGCCAGAGGACAGTCAACTACGAGCAGTACTTC. The encoded protein is CASQRTVNYEQYF.

The genes are TRBV13 and TRBJ1-1; D not resolved. This CDR3 has 13 amino acids. CDR1 is PRHDT and CDR2 is FYEKMQ in the germline V gene (reference sequence). The V and J ends lost 2 bases and 5 bases respectively, with 9 bases between them. CDR3 residues: CASSLSKGTEAFF. In nucleotides, the CDR3 is TGTGCCAGCAGCTTAAGCAAAGGGACTGAAGCTTTCTTT.

The rearrangement uses TRBV5-1 and TRBJ2-3; 8 bases are shared with TRBD1. After removal of 0 bases from V and 6 bases from J, the junction contained 9 bases not matched to a gene. CDR1 and CDR2 (germline): SGHRS, YFSETQ. The CDR3 length is 16 residues. The CDR3 sequence: CASSLGPGGVLDTQYF. The CDR3 region has the DNA TGCGCCAGCAGCTTGGGACCAGGGGGCGTTTTGGATACGCAGTATTTT.

The rearrangement links TRBV4-3 to TRBJ2-3, with 10 bases identical to TRBD2. Germline loops: CDR1 LGHNA, CDR2 YSLEER. CDR3 size: 17 residues. V lost 4 bases and J lost 0; bases outside the gene matches: 7. As DNA, the CDR3 is TGCGCCAGCAGCCGCGATGGACTAGCGGTAAGCACAGATACGCAGTATTTT. Translated: CASSRDGLAVSTDTQYF.

The chain combines TRBV13 with TRBJ2-7; the D gene could be TRBD1 or TRBD2 (5 bases each). CDR1 is PRHDT, CDR2 FYEKMQ, per germline (reference sequence). This CDR3 is built from 14 residues. Trimming pared 1 base from V and 9 bases from J, leaving 16 bases between. CDR3 in amino acids: CASSLEQGPGGQYF. CDR3 bases: TGTGCCAGCAGCTTAGAGCAGGGACCCGGAGGGCAGTACTTC. Drawing the rest from reference TRBV13 and TRBJ2-7, the complete variable domain is AAGVIQSPRHLIKEKRETATLKCYPIPRHDTVYWYQQGPGQDPQFLISFYEKMQSDKGSIPDRFSAQQFSDYHSELNMSSLELGDSALYFCASSLEQGPGGQYFGPGTRLTVT.

The chain employs TRBV11-1 and TRBJ2-7, with TRBD1 matching 12 bases. The CDR3 consists of 15 residues. Trimming at V came to 7 bases and at J to 6 bases, leaving 10 bases not matched to a gene. Germline V gives CDR1 SGHAT, CDR2 FQDESV (reference sequence). The CDR3 is CASNARGQGAVEQYF. CDR3 bases: TGTGCCAGCAACGCTCGGGGACAGGGGGCGGTCGAGCAGTACTTC.

V usage is TRBV5-1 and J usage is TRBJ1-2; D remains unclear. Trimming took 0 bases from V and 3 from J, leaving 6 bases between them. This CDR3 region has 13 residues. The germline CDR1 and CDR2 sequences are SGHRS and YFSETQ. CDR3 amino acids: CASSLVGDYGYTF. The DNA of the CDR3 is TGCGCCAGCAGCTTGGTTGGTGACTATGGCTACACCTTC.

This clone was observed a few times. The CDR3 DNA reads TGTGCCACCAGCTCCTCTGGCTGGCAGCCCCAGCATTTT. This translates into CATSSSGWQPQHF. This sequence joins TRBV15 and TRBJ1-5; no firm D call. CDR3 length: 13 amino acids. CDR1 is LNHNV, CDR2 YYDKDF, per germline (reference sequence). Trimming left V 5 bases short and J 7 bases short, with 12 bases between.

A note on this clone: A much larger clone lies a single base off, so this may be a read error. The V gene is TRBV12-5, the J gene TRBJ1-1; 7 bases agree with TRBD1. CDR3 length: 13 amino acids. The germline V gene has CDR1 LGHNT and CDR2 FRNRAP. The CDR3, as DNA: TGTGCTAGTGGTTCGACAGGGAACATTGAAGCTTTCTTT. This codes for CASGSTGNIEAFF.

The chain links TRBV30 to TRBJ1-1, with 9 bases identical to TRBD1. V lost 7 bases to trimming and J lost 3 bases; unmatched junction nucleotides: 6. The CDR3 covers 13 residues. In germline, CDR1 is GTSNPN, CDR2 SVGIG (reference sequence). CDR3 in amino acids: CAFLTGGYTEAFF. The CDR3 DNA reads TGTGCCTTCTTGACAGGGGGGTACACTGAAGCTTTCTTT.

The V gene is TRBV6-5, the J gene TRBJ1-1; 7 nucleotides align to TRBD1. This CDR3 has 13 amino acids. Looked up from germline, CDR1 is MNHEY and CDR2 is SVGAGI. With V trimmed by 0 bases and J by 8 bases, 3 bases remained unmatched. The CDR3 here is CASSYSGGAEAFF. The DNA of the CDR3 is TGTGCCAGCAGTTACTCAGGGGGCGCGGAAGCTTTCTTT.

J is TRBJ2-3 and V is TRBV4-1, with D tentatively TRBD1 (5 bases). In germline, CDR1 is MGHRA, CDR2 YSYEKL. Trimming shortened V by 4 bases and J by 2 bases, and 10 bases separated the two germline ends. The CDR3 totals 14 residues. The CDR3 is CASSPWGFTDTQYF. For the CDR3, the DNA is TGCGCCAGCAGCCCGTGGGGCTTCACAGATACGCAGTATTTT.

This clone was detected only a few times. The CDR3 here is CASSLGVLGTVYEQYF. DNA for the CDR3: TGCGCCAGCAGCTTGGGCGTTTTGGGGACAGTTTACGAGCAGTACTTC. The chain has TRBV5-1 and TRBJ2-7; 7 nucleotides agree with TRBD1. V lost 0 bases and J lost 4; bases outside the gene matches: 10. CDR3 length: 16 amino acids. Germline values: CDR1 SGHRS, CDR2 YFSETQ. Filled out from reference TRBV5-1 and TRBJ2-7, the complete variable domain reads KAGVTQTPRYLIKTRGQQVTLSCSPISGHRSVSWYQQTPGQGLQFLFEYFSETQRNKGNFPGRFSGRQFSNSRSEMNVSTLELGDSALYLCASSLGVLGTVYEQYFGPGTRLTVT.

V is TRBV7-6 and J is TRBJ2-2; D remains ambiguous. V was cut by 1 base and J by 1 base, with 10 bases left in between. The CDR3 is made up of 16 amino acids. Germline CDR1 SGHVS, CDR2 FNYEAQ. The CDR3 DNA sequence: TGTGCCAGCAGCTTAGGCCCTCTGGGGAACACCGGGGAGCTGTTTTTT. Translating it yields CASSLGPLGNTGELFF.

In this sample, this clone turned up a few times. The chain joins TRBV19 to TRBJ1-1; D ambiguous. The CDR3 length is 11 residues. Trimming pared 7 bases from V and 5 bases from J, leaving 8 bases between. Germline V CDR1 and CDR2: LNHDA, SQIVND (reference sequence). This chain's CDR3 is CASTEETEAFF. CDR3 nucleotide sequence: TGTGCCAGTACAGAAGAGACTGAAGCTTTCTTT.

The rearrangement joins TRBV4-1 to TRBJ2-7, with D tentatively TRBD2 (6 bases). CDR3 size: 12 residues. Trimming cost V 0 bases and J 6 bases, with 6 bases left between them. CDR1 and CDR2 (germline): MGHRA, YSYEKL. As DNA, the CDR3 is TGCGCCAGCAGCCAAGATAGCGGCGAGCAGTACTTC. It encodes CASSQDSGEQYF.

This chain uses TRBV10-3 with TRBJ1-3, with D uncertain. Deletions cut 2 bases from V and 0 bases from J, with 8 bases between. This CDR3 contains 15 residues. The germline gives CDR1 ENHRY, CDR2 SYGVKD. In nucleotides, the CDR3 is TGTGCCATCAGTGAGGGGGATTACTCTGGAAACACCATATATTTT. Amino acid sequence: CAISEGDYSGNTIYF.

This chain joins TRBV29-1 and TRBJ1-1; D gene ambiguous. V was clipped by 4 bases and J by 1 base, with 7 bases between them. CDR3 length: 12 amino acids. CDR1 is SQVTM and CDR2 is ANQGSEA in the germline V gene. The CDR3 nucleotides read TGCAGCGTTGTGGGCCAGAACACTGAAGCTTTCTTT. This codes for CSVVGQNTEAFF.

This clone was seen more than once but under ten times. The chain carries TRBV28 and TRBJ1-2; possible D gene TRBD1, 5 bases. V was clipped by 8 bases and J by 2 bases, with 12 bases between them. Looked up from germline, CDR1 is MDHEN and CDR2 is SYDVKM. The CDR3 is 13 amino acids. The CDR3 nucleotides are TGTGCCAGCGGCAGGGCGCAAAACTATGGCTACACCTTC. This gives the protein CASGRAQNYGYTF.